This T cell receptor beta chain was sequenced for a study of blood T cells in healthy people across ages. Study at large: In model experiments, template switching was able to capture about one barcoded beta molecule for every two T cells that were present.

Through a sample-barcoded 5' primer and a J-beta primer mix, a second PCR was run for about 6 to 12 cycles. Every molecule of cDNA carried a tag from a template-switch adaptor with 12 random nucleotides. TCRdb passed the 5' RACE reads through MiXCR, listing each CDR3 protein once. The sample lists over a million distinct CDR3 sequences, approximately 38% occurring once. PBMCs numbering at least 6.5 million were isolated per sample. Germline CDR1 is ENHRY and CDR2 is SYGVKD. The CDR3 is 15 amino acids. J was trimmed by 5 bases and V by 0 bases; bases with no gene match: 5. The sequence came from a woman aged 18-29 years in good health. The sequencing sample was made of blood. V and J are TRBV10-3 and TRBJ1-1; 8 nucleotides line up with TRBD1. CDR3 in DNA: TGTGCCATCAGTGAGTCGTGGACAGGGAGAACTGAAGCTTTCTTT. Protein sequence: CAISESWTGRTEAFF.